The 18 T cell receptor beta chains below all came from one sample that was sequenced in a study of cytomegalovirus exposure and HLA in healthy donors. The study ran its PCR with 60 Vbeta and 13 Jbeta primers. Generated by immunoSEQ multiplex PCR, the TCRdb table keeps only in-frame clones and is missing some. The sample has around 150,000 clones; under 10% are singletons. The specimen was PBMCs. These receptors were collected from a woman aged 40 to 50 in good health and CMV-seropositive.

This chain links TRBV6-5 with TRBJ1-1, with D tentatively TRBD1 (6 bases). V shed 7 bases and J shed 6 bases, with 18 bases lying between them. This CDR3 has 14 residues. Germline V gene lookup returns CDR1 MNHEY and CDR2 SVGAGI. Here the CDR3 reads CASTLAHGGAEAFF. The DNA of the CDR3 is TGTGCCAGCACCCTTGCCCATGGGGGCGCTGAAGCTTTCTTT.

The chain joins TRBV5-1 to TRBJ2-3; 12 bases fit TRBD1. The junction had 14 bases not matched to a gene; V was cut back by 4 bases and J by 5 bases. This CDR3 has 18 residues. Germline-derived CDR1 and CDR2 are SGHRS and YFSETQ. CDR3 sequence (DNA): TGCGCCAGCAGCCATGGGACAGGGGGCAGTTATGGTGGAGATACGCAGTATTTT. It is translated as CASSHGTGGSYGGDTQYF.

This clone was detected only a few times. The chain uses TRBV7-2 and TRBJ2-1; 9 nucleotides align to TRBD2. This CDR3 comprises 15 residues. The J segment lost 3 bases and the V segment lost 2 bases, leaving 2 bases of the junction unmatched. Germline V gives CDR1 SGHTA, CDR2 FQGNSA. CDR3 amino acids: CASSLRRGGYNEQFF. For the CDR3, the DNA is TGTGCCAGCAGCTTAAGGCGGGGGGGCTACAATGAGCAGTTCTTC.

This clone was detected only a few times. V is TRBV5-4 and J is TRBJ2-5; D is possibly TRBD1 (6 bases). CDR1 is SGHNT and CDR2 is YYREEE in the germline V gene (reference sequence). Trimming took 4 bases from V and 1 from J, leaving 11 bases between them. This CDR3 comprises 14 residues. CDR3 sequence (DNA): TGTGCCAGCAGCACCCGGACAGTCCAAGAGACCCAGTACTTC. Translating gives CASSTRTVQETQYF. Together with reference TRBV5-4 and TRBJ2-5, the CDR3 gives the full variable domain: ETGVTQSPTHLIKTRGQQVTLRCSSQSGHNTVSWYQQALGQGPQFIFQYYREEENGRGNFPPRFSGLQFPNYSSELNVNALELDDSALYLCASSTRTVQETQYFGPGTRLLVL.

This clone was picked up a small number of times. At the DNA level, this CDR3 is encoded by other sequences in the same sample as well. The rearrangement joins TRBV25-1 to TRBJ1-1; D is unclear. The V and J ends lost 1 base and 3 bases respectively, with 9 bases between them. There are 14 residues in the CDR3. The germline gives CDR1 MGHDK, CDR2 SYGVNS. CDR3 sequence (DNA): TGTGCCAGCAGTGAATTGGGCAGGTACACTGAAGCTTTCTTT. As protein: CASSELGRYTEAFF.

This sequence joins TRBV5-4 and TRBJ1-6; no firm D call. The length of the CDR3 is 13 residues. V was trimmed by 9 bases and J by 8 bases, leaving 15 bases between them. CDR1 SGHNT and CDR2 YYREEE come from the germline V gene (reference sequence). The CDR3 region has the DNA TGTGCCACTTCGGCCGGGGAATATTCACCCCTCCACTTT. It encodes CATSAGEYSPLHF.

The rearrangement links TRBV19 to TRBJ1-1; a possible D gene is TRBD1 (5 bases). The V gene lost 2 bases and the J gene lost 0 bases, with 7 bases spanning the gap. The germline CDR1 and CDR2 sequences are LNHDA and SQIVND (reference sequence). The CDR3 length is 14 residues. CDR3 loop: CASSIRQLNTEAFF. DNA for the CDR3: TGTGCCAGTAGTATAAGACAGCTGAACACTGAAGCTTTCTTT.

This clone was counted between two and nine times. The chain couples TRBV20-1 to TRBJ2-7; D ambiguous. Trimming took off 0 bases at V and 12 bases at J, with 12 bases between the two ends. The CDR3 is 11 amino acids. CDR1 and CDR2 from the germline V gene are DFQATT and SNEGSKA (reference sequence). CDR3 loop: CSARDLEWPYF. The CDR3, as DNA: TGCAGTGCTAGAGATCTCGAATGGCCGTACTTC.

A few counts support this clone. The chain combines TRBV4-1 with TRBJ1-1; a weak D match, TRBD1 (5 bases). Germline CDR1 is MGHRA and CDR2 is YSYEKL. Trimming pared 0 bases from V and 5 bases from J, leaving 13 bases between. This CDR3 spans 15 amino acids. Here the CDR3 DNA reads TGCGCCAGCAGCCAAGAGATTTCGGGGGGGACTGAAGCTTTCTTT. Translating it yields CASSQEISGGTEAFF.

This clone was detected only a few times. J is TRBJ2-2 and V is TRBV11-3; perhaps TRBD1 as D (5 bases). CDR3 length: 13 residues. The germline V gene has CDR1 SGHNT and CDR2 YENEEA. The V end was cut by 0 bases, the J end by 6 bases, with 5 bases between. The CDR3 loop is CASSLDRAGELFF. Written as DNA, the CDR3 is TGTGCCAGCAGCTTAGACAGGGCCGGGGAGCTGTTTTTT.

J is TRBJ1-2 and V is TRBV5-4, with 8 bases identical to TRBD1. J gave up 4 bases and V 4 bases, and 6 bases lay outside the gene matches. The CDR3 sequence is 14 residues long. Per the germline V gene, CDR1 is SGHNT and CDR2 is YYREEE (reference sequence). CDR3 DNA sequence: TGTGCCAGCAGCCCGCAGGGGGCTAGCTATGGCTACACCTTC. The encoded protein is CASSPQGASYGYTF.

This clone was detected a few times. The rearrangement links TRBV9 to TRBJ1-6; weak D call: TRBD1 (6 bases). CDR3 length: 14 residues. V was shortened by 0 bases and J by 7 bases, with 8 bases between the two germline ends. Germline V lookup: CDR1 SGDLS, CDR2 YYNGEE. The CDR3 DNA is TGTGCCAGCAGCGTAGCAGGGGACAATTCACCCCTCCACTTT. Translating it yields CASSVAGDNSPLHF. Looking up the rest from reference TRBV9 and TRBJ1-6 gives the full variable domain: DSGVTQTPKHLITATGQRVTLRCSPRSGDLSVYWYQQSLDQGLQFLIQYYNGEERAKGNILERFSAQQFPDLHSELNLSSLELGDSALYFCASSVAGDNSPLHFGNGTRLTVT.

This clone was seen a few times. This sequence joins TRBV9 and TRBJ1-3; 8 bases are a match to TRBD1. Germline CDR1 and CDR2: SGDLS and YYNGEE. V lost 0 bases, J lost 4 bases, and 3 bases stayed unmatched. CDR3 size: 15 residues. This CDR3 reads CASSVAQGAGNTIYF. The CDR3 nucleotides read TGTGCCAGCAGCGTAGCGCAGGGGGCAGGAAACACCATATATTTT.

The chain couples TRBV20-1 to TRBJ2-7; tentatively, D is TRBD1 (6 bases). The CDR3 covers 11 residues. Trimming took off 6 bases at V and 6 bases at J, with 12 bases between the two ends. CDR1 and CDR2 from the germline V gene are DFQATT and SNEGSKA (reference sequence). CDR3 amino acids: CSALRGGEQYF. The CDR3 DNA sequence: TGCAGTGCCCTAAGAGGGGGCGAGCAGTACTTC.

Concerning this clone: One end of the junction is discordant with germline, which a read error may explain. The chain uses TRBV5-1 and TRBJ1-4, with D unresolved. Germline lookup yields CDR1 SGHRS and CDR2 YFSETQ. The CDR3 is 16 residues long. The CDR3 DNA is TGCGCAAGCAGCTTGGCCGGGAAAGGGTTTGGAGAAAAACTGTTTTTT. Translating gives CASSLAGKGFGEKLFF.

The CDR3, as DNA: TGCGCCAGCAGCTTTGACACGAACACCGGGGAGCTGTTTTTT. Its protein product is CASSFDTNTGELFF. The chain links TRBV5-1 to TRBJ2-2; D unclear. V was trimmed by 2 bases and J by 0 bases, leaving 5 bases between them. The CDR3 consists of 14 residues. The germline V gene encodes CDR1 SGHRS and CDR2 YFSETQ.

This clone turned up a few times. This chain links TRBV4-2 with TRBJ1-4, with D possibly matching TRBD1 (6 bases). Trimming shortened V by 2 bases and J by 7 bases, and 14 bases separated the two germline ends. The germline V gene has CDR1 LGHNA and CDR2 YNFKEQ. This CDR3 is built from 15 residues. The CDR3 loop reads CASSQPDRTREKLFF. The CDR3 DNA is TGTGCCAGCAGCCAACCGGACAGAACACGTGAAAAACTGTTTTTT.

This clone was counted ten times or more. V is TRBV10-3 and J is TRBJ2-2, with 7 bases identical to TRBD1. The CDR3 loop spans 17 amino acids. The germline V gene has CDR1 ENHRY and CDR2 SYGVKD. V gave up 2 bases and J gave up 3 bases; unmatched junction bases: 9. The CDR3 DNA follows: TGTGCCATCAGTGAGCCCAGGGACAGATCCCACACCGGGGAGCTGTTTTTT. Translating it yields CAISEPRDRSHTGELFF.